This entry lists 20 T cell receptor beta chains sequenced from one sample in a study of untreated major depressive disorder (dated by TCRdb to the late 2010s). Receptors were amplified or captured by the immunoSEQ multiplex PCR assay. The immuneACCESS repertoire file appears here via TCRdb, limited to in-frame rearrangements. These files lack a portion of the clones; in checked studies, under half of the deficit traces to unresolved V genes, and the cause of the others is not known. Here the sample has 20,000 to 25,000 clones; over 85% occur a single time. Around 0.45% of the sample comes from the top ten. Material for sequencing was CD4+ T cells from PBMCs. These TCRs come from a woman aged 40 to 50 in good health.

The chain recombines TRBV18 with TRBJ1-1, with TRBD1 identical over 8 bases. The CDR3 length is 15 residues. The V and J ends lost 3 bases and 5 bases, in that order; junction bases with no gene match: 8. Germline V gene lookup returns CDR1 KGHSH and CDR2 LQKENI. The CDR3 region is CASSPRQGWNTEAFF. CDR3 nucleotides: TGTGCCAGCTCACCGAGACAGGGGTGGAATACTGAAGCTTTCTTT.

The chain uses TRBV2 and TRBJ2-1; perhaps TRBD1 as D (6 bases). The germline V and J ends were trimmed by 7 bases and 2 bases, with 24 bases remaining between them. The germline V gene encodes CDR1 SNHLY and CDR2 FYNNEI. CDR3 length: 18 amino acids. Here the CDR3 DNA reads TGTGCCAGCATCCATGGGGCAGGGGCGAGCTCCACCTACAATGAGCAGTTCTTC. As protein: CASIHGAGASSTYNEQFF.

The V call is TRBV7-2, the J call TRBJ1-1, with 8 bases matching TRBD1. The V gene's germline CDR1 is SGHTA and CDR2 FQGNSA. This CDR3 is built from 14 residues. Unmatched junction bases numbered 7, after V lost 5 bases and J lost 5 bases. CDR3 sequence reads: CASSPGGARTEAFF. The CDR3, as DNA: TGTGCCAGCAGCCCAGGGGGCGCGAGGACTGAAGCTTTCTTT.

CDR3 residues: CASSAAPVVGQYF. Written as DNA, the CDR3 is TGTGCCAGCAGTGCCGCCCCGGTCGTTGGACAGTACTTC. V is TRBV6-5 and J is TRBJ2-7; D gene ambiguous. From germline, CDR1 is MNHEY and CDR2 SVGAGI. CDR3 size: 13 residues. Trimming cost V 5 bases and J 10 bases, with 18 bases left between them.

This chain joins TRBV10-3 and TRBJ2-2; 7 nucleotides match TRBD2. The CDR3 is 14 amino acids. J gave up 6 bases and V 6 bases, and 7 bases lay outside the gene matches. From germline, CDR1 is ENHRY and CDR2 SYGVKD. CDR3: CAIRGGLEAGELFF. The DNA for the CDR3 is TGTGCCATCAGGGGAGGGCTGGAGGCCGGGGAGCTGTTTTTT.

This clone was detected only once. This chain links TRBV6-5 with TRBJ1-4; no clear D gene. The germline V and J ends were trimmed by 4 bases and 4 bases, with 13 bases remaining between them. The CDR3 has 15 residues. Per germline, CDR1 MNHEY and CDR2 SVGAGI. This CDR3 is CASSWGGSYNEKLFF. CDR3 in DNA: TGTGCCAGCAGTTGGGGAGGGTCCTATAATGAAAAACTGTTTTTT.

This chain links TRBV29-1 with TRBJ2-5, with no clear D. The ends were cut back, 7 bases at V and 2 bases at J, with 11 bases in the middle. In germline, CDR1 is SQVTM, CDR2 ANQGSEA. This CDR3 region has 12 residues. The CDR3 is CSGSVPQETQYF. The CDR3 bases are TGCAGCGGATCGGTGCCTCAAGAGACCCAGTACTTC.

The chain joins TRBV5-1 to TRBJ2-2; 7 nucleotides align to TRBD1. The CDR3 extends over 13 amino acids. Per the germline V gene, CDR1 is SGHRS and CDR2 is YFSETQ. With V trimmed by 9 bases and J by 5 bases, 7 bases remained unmatched. The CDR3, as DNA: TGCGCCACCAGACAGGGAGTGACCGGGGAGCTGTTTTTT. Protein sequence: CATRQGVTGELFF. Using reference TRBV5-1 and TRBJ2-2 for the parts outside the CDR3, the full variable domain is KAGVTQTPRYLIKTRGQQVTLSCSPISGHRSVSWYQQTPGQGLQFLFEYFSETQRNKGNFPGRFSGRQFSNSRSEMNVSTLELGDSALYLCATRQGVTGELFFGEGSRLTVL.

The sample holds one count of this clone. The CDR3 bases are TGTGCCAGCAGGTCTGGGCAGAATCAAAACATTCAGTACTTC. It codes for CASRSGQNQNIQYF. This chain links TRBV27 with TRBJ2-4; D not certain. V lost 6 bases and J lost 5, with 14 bases in between. The CDR3 contains 14 residues. Germline V gene data show CDR1 as MNHEY and CDR2 as SMNVEV (reference sequence).

This chain joins TRBV5-4 and TRBJ1-1, with TRBD1 as a possible D gene (6 bases). Germline assignment: CDR1 SGHNT and CDR2 YYREEE (reference sequence). V lost 4 bases to trimming and J lost 2 bases, with 9 bases between them. CDR3 length: 13 amino acids. The CDR3 protein is CASSGGTNTEAFF. CDR3 DNA: TGTGCCAGCAGCGGCGGGACAAACACTGAAGCTTTCTTT.

The rearrangement links TRBV10-3 to TRBJ2-3; 10 positions agree with TRBD2. Germline values: CDR1 ENHRY, CDR2 SYGVKD. This CDR3 is 14 amino acids long. The ends lost 10 bases at V and 1 base at J; junction bases unmatched: 5. In DNA form, the CDR3 reads TGTGCCACCAAGCGGGAGGGGGGCACAGATACGCAGTATTTT. Its protein is CATKREGGTDTQYF.

V gene TRBV12-2 combines with J gene TRBJ2-7; the D call of TRBD1 is as the table states it, not checked on the DNA. TRBV12-2 is listed as a pseudogene. This CDR3 is built from 15 residues. CDR3 in amino acids: CASRLRTATIYEQYV. In DNA form, the CDR3 reads TGTGCAAGTCGCTTGAGGACAGCGACGATCTACGAGCAGTACGTC.

V gene TRBV7-9 combines with J gene TRBJ2-3; weak D call: TRBD2 (5 bases). The CDR3 spans 16 residues. V was pared by 0 bases and J by 4 bases, with 14 bases between. Germline V gene data show CDR1 as SEHNR and CDR2 as FQNEAQ (reference sequence). CDR3 residues: CASSLAVGSVPDTQYF. The CDR3, as DNA: TGTGCCAGCAGCTTAGCTGTTGGGAGTGTCCCAGATACGCAGTATTTT.

The chain uses TRBV29-1 and TRBJ2-5; no firm D call. Germline CDR1 SQVTM, CDR2 ANQGSEA. This CDR3 has 13 residues. V shed 3 bases and J shed 5 bases, with 13 bases lying between them. The CDR3 DNA reads as TGCAGCGTTGATCGGGTCCCTGGGGAGACCCAGTACTTC. Amino acid sequence: CSVDRVPGETQYF.

Only one count was recorded for this clone. This chain links TRBV5-1 with TRBJ2-1; 12 bases match TRBD2. V trimming: 4 bases; J trimming: 0 bases; junction bases outside the gene matches: 17. CDR1 SGHRS and CDR2 YFSETQ come from the germline V gene. This CDR3 contains 21 residues. The CDR3 sequence: CASSRVTGGMTSGSSYNEQFF. CDR3 nucleotides: TGCGCCAGCAGCCGAGTGACAGGGGGGATGACTAGCGGGAGCTCCTACAATGAGCAGTTCTTC.

The J gene is TRBJ1-3, the V gene TRBV7-6; possible D gene TRBD1, 6 bases. The CDR3 contains 16 residues. V lost 1 base and J lost 0, with 10 bases in between. Germline lookup yields CDR1 SGHVS and CDR2 FNYEAQ. The CDR3 DNA is TGTGCCAGCAGCTTAGGAATAGGGGGCTCTGGAAACACCATATATTTT. Residues: CASSLGIGGSGNTIYF.

This rearrangement joins TRBV7-9 to TRBJ1-5; D is undetermined. V dropped 1 base and J dropped 11 bases, with 6 bases sitting between them. The CDR3 totals 11 residues. Germline V CDR1 and CDR2: SEHNR, FQNEAQ (reference sequence). The CDR3 DNA reads as TGTGCCAGCAGCTTAGAGGGCACCCAGCATTTT. It specifies CASSLEGTQHF.

This clone was picked up one time. As DNA, the CDR3 is TGTGCCAGCAGCCCTACAGGTGTGGGGGGAAAACTGTTTTTT. Translation gives CASSPTGVGGKLFF. The chain links TRBV28 to TRBJ1-4; a weak D match, TRBD1 (5 bases). Germline CDR1 is MDHEN and CDR2 is SYDVKM. The CDR3 runs 14 residues. The V end was cut by 6 bases, the J end by 10 bases, with 18 bases between. Drawing the rest from reference TRBV28 and TRBJ1-4, the complete variable domain is DVKVTQSSRYLVKRTGEKVFLECVQDMDHENMFWYRQDPGLGLRLIYFSYDVKMKEKGDIPEGYSVSREKKERFSLILESASTNQTSMYLCASSPTGVGGKLFFGSGTQLSVL.

J is TRBJ2-7 and V is TRBV10-2; TRBD2 matches 8 bases. Germline V gene data show CDR1 as WSHSY and CDR2 as SAAADI. The CDR3 spans 14 residues. V gave up 11 bases and J gave up 3 bases; unmatched junction bases: 12. CDR3 region: CASRAGAPDYEQYV. CDR3 bases: TGCGCCTCCCGAGCGGGAGCTCCTGACTACGAGCAGTACGTC.

This clone is a singleton in its sample. The V call is TRBV29-1, the J call TRBJ2-5; possibly TRBD1 for D (6 bases). CDR1 SQVTM and CDR2 ANQGSEA come from the germline V gene. Trimming cost V 3 bases and J 5 bases, with 10 bases left between them. The CDR3 length is 12 residues. CDR3 in DNA: TGCAGCGTTGATTGGGGGCGGGAGACCCAGTACTTC. Protein sequence: CSVDWGRETQYF.